This T cell receptor beta chain is drawn from a study of memory CD8 T cells in hepatitis C reinfection. In germline, CDR1 is MDHEN, CDR2 SYDVKM. The CDR3 contains 14 residues. The ends lost 4 bases at V and 8 bases at J; junction bases unmatched: 7. Only in-frame clones appear in the TCRdb table, and some are missing; sequencing was by immunoSEQ multiplex PCR. Here the sample spans some 5,000 clones, 80% to 90% being singletons. Indicated time point: late/post reinfection, 12 to 24 weeks after detection. TCR sequencing was done directly ex vivo on sorted cells, without expansion in vitro. People who inject drugs from Montreal's HEPCO study were the donors.

This sequence originates from a man aged 50-60 years with hepatitis C virus infection. The chain employs TRBV28 and TRBJ2-1; 8 bases align to TRBD1. The sequenced material came from naive CD8+ T cells sorted from blood. CDR3 sequence: CASSSDRVPHEQFF. CDR3 bases: TGTGCCAGCAGTTCGGACAGGGTCCCCCATGAGCAGTTCTTC.